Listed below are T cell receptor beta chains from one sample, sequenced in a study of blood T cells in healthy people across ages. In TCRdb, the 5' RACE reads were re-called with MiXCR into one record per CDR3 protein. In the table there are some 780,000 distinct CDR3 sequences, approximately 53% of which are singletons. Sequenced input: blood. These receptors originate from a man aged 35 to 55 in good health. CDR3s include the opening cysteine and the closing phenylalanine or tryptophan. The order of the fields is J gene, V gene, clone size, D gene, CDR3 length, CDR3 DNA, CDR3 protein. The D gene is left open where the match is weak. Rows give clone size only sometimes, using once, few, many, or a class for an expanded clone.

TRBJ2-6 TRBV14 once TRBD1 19 TGTGCCAGCAGCCAATCCCTTCGGACAGGCCCCTCTGGGGCCAACGTCCTGACTTTC CASSQSLRTGPSGANVLTF
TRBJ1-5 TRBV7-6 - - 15 TGTGCCAGCAGCTTGTCCGGGGACAAAAATCAGCCCCAGCATTTT CASSLSGDKNQPQHF
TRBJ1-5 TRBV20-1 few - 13 TGCAGTGCTAGAAGCTCCAGGGATCAGCCCCAGCATTTT CSARSSRDQPQHF
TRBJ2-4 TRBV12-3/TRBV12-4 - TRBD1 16 TGTGCCAGCAGTCCGGGACAGACTCTAGCCAAAAACATTCAGTACTTC CASSPGQTLAKNIQYF
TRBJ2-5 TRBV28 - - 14 TGTGCCAGCAGTTTTCACAAGGGCTCACAGACCCAGTACTTC CASSFHKGSQTQYF
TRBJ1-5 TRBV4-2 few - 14 TGTGCCAGCAGCCAAGACGGCGAGAAACAGCCCCAGCATTTT CASSQDGEKQPQHF
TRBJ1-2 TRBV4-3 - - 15 TGCGCCAGCAGCCAAGGCGCGGACGGCTCCTATGGCGACACCTTC CASSQGADGSYGDTF
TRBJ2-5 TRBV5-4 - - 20 TGTGCCAGCAGCCCTTTTCCGACGGCAATGGGTCCCAGGAGTCAAGAGACCCAGTACTTC CASSPFPTAMGPRSQETQYF
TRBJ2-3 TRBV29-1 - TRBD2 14 TGCAGCGTTGAAGATGGGAGGGAAGGAGATACGCAGTATTTT CSVEDGREGDTQYF
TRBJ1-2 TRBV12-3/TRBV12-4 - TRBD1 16 TGTGCCAGCAGGGGGACAGGGGCCCTTAGGAGGGATGGCTACACCTTC CASRGTGALRRDGYTF
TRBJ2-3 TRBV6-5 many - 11 TGTGCCAGCAGTTATCTAGATACGCAGTATTTT CASSYLDTQYF
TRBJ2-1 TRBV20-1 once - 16 TGCAGTGCGCCGGGGGATTGGGGAAGCTCCTACAATGAGCAGTTCTTC CSAPGDWGSSYNEQFF
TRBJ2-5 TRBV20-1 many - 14 TGCAGTGCTAGAGATTCCTACAATGGGGAGACCCAGTACTTC CSARDSYNGETQYF
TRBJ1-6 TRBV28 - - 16 TGTGCCAGCAGTTCTACACGGGACTTCGGTAATTCACCCCTCCACTTT CASSSTRDFGNSPLHF
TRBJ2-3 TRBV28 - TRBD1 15 TGTGCCAGCAGTCCCGGACAGGAGTGGGCAGATACGCTGTATTTT CASSPGQEWADTLYF